The 14 T cell receptor beta chains below all came from one sample that was sequenced in a study of CXCR3-negative and CXCR3-positive naive CD8 T cells. TRB cDNA libraries were made by UMI-labeled 5' RACE. TCRdb derives one entry per CDR3 protein from the 5' RACE reads, leaving out DNA. In total, the table holds about 120,000 distinct CDR3 sequences. These receptors have no identified antigens. Study-wide results and limits: Naive cells with CXCR3 showed TRB CDR3s that were more hydrophobic than those in CXCR3-negative naive cells.

Sequenced material: naive CXCR3+ CD8+ T cells from blood. Subset indicated: CD45RO-CCR7+CD27+CD95- naive CD8+ T cells expressing CXCR3 (TNR3+). The receptors shown here come from a human donor in good health. Some clones in this sample may be carry-over from other donors' samples.

The rearrangement uses TRBV15 and TRBJ2-3; the D gene TCRdb calls, TRBD1, cannot be checked with no DNA. CDR1 and CDR2 from the germline V gene are LNHNV and YYDKDF (reference sequence). The CDR3 is 16 residues long. This chain's CDR3 is CATSRRGGEPTDTQYF.

The rearrangement uses TRBV4-1 and TRBJ2-7. Per the germline V gene, CDR1 is MGHRA and CDR2 is YSYEKL. This CDR3 spans 13 amino acids. CDR3 sequence: CASSQGVTDEQYF.

This chain joins TRBV25-1 and TRBJ2-1; TCRdb's D call of TRBD2 is untestable without DNA. Per germline, CDR1 MGHDK and CDR2 SYGVNS. The CDR3 is made up of 15 amino acids. The CDR3 sequence is CASSGLTSDYNEQFF. Together with reference TRBV25-1 and TRBJ2-1, the CDR3 gives the full variable domain: EADIYQTPRYLVIGTGKKITLECSQTMGHDKMYWYQQDPGMELHLIHYSYGVNSTEKGDLSSESTVSRIRTEHFPLTLESARPSHTSQYLCASSGLTSDYNEQFFGPGTRLTVL.

The gene calls are TRBV2 and TRBJ2-7; the D gene TCRdb calls, TRBD2, cannot be checked with no DNA. The V gene's germline CDR1 is SNHLY and CDR2 FYNNEI. The CDR3 is made up of 14 amino acids. CDR3 region: CASSPRDLSYEQYF.

The chain has TRBV25-1 and TRBJ2-3; TCRdb designates TRBD1, a call that cannot be tested without DNA. The length of the CDR3 is 14 residues. Per the germline V gene, CDR1 is MGHDK and CDR2 is SYGVNS. The CDR3: CASSPRDGRDTQYF.

The chain couples TRBV25-1 to TRBJ1-1; checking the TCRdb D call of TRBD1 is not possible without DNA. The CDR3 contains 13 residues. Germline CDR1 is MGHDK and CDR2 is SYGVNS. The CDR3 loop reads CASSEFPDREAFF.

The chain couples TRBV5-6 to TRBJ2-5. Germline V lookup: CDR1 SGHDT, CDR2 YYEEEE. The CDR3 spans 13 residues. The CDR3 sequence is CASSLVRQETQYF.

The chain links TRBV19 to TRBJ1-1; TCRdb's D call, TRBD1, is unchecked because there is no DNA. The CDR3 length is 12 residues. CDR1 and CDR2 (germline): LNHDA, SQIVND (reference sequence). The CDR3 reads CASETAGYEAFF.

This chain connects TRBV9 to TRBJ2-1; TCRdb returns TRBD1, unconfirmable since there is no DNA. Germline CDR1 is SGDLS and CDR2 is YYNGEE. The CDR3 runs 15 residues. This CDR3 is CASSPRTGGYNEQFF.

V gene TRBV28 combines with J gene TRBJ2-3; without DNA, the TCRdb call of TRBD1 cannot be checked. The CDR3 spans 16 residues. Germline assignment: CDR1 MDHEN and CDR2 SYDVKM. This chain's CDR3 is CASTPPRGVGPDTQYF. The whole variable domain, remainder taken from reference TRBV28 and TRBJ2-3, is DVKVTQSSRYLVKRTGEKVFLECVQDMDHENMFWYRQDPGLGLRLIYFSYDVKMKEKGDIPEGYSVSREKKERFSLILESASTNQTSMYLCASTPPRGVGPDTQYFGPGTRLTVL.

V usage is TRBV29-1 and J usage is TRBJ2-1; there is no DNA to check the TCRdb D call of TRBD1. CDR3 length: 15 amino acids. Germline CDR1 reads SQVTM; CDR2 reads ANQGSEA. The CDR3 protein is CSVSGAGYSYNEQFF.

The CDR3 loop reads CASQQRALAGKYEQYF. This rearrangement joins TRBV5-1 to TRBJ2-7; TCRdb picks TRBD2, but there is no DNA to check that call. Germline-derived CDR1 and CDR2 are SGHRS and YFSETQ. The CDR3 totals 16 residues.

This chain links TRBV12-3 or TRBV12-4 with TRBJ2-5; TCRdb reports TRBD2, a call that lacks DNA to check it against. The CDR3 loop spans 13 amino acids. This CDR3 is CASRRDPEETQYF.

The V and J genes are TRBV12-3 or TRBV12-4 and TRBJ2-5; TCRdb selects TRBD2, and the lack of DNA leaves this call unchecked. This CDR3 contains 13 residues. The CDR3 is CASRPSVAETQYF.